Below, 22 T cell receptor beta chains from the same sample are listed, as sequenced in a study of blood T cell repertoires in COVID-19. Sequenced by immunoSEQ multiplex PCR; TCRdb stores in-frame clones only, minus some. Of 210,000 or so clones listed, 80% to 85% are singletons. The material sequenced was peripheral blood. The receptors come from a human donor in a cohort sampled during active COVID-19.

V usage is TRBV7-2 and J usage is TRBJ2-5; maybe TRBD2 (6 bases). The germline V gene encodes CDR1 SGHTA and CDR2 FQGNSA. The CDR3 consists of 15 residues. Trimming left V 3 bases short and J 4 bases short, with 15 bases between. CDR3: CASSLEGPFVETQYF. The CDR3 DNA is TGTGCCAGCAGCTTGGAGGGACCGTTCGTAGAGACCCAGTACTTC. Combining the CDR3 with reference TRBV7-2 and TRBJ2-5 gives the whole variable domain GAGVSQSPSNKVTEKGKDVELRCDPISGHTALYWYRQSLGQGLEFLIYFQGNSAPDKSGLPSDRFSAERTGGSVSTLTIQRTQQEDSAVYLCASSLEGPFVETQYFGPGTRLLVL.

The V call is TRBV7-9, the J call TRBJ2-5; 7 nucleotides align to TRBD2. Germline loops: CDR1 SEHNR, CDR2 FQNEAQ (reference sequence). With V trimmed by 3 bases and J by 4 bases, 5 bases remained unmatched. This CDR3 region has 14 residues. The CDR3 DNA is TGTGCCAGCAGCTTGGGAGGGAGAGGAGAGACCCAGTACTTC. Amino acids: CASSLGGRGETQYF.

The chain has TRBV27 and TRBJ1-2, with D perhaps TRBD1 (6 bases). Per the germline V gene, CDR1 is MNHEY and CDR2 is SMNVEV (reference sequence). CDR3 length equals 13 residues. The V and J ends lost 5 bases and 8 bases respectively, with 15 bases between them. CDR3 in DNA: TGTGCCAGCAGTCCGACAGGTCTTGGAGGCTACACCTTC. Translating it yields CASSPTGLGGYTF.

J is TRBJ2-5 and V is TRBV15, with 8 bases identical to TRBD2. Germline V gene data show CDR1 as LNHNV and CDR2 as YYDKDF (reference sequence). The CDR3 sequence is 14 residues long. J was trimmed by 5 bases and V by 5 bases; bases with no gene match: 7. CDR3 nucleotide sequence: TGTGCCACCAGCCGCGGGACTAGGGGTGAGACCCAGTACTTC. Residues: CATSRGTRGETQYF.

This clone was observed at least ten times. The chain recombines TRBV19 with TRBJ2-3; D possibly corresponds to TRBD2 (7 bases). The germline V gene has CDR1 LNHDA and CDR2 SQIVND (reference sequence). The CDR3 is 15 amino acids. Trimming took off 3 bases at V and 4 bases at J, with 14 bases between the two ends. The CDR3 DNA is TGTGCCAGTAGTATCTGGGCGGGGGCGGCAGATACGCAGTATTTT. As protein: CASSIWAGAADTQYF.

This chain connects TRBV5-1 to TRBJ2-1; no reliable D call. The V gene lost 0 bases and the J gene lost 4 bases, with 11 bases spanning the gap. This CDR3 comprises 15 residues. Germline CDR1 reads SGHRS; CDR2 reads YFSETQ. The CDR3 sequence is CASSLAAATYNEQFF. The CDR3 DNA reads TGCGCCAGCAGCTTGGCCGCGGCAACGTACAATGAGCAGTTCTTC.

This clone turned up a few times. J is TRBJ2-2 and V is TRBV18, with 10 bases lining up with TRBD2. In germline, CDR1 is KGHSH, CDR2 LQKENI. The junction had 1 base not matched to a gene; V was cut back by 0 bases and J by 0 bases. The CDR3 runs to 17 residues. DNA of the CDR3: TGTGCCAGCTCACCACCAGGACTAGCGGCGAACACCGGGGAGCTGTTTTTT. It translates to CASSPPGLAANTGELFF.

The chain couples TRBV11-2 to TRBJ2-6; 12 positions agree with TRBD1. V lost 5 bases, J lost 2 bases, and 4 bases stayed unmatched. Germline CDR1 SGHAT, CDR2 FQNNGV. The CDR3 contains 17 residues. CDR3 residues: CASSQGQGAAGANVLTF. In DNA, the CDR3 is TGTGCCAGCAGCCAGGGACAGGGGGCAGCTGGGGCCAACGTCCTGACTTTC.

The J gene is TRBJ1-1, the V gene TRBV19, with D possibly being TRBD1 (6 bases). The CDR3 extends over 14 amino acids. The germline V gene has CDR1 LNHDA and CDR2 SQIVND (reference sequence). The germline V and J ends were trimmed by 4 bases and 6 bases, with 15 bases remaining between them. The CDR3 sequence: CASSTPTGLAEAFF. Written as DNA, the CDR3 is TGTGCCAGTAGTACACCTACAGGGTTGGCTGAAGCTTTCTTT.

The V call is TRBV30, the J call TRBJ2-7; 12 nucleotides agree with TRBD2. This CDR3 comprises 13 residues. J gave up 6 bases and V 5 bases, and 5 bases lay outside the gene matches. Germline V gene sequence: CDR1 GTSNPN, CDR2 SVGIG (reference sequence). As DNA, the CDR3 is TGTGCCTGGCGGACTAGCGGGATTCGCGAGCAGTACTTC. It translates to CAWRTSGIREQYF.

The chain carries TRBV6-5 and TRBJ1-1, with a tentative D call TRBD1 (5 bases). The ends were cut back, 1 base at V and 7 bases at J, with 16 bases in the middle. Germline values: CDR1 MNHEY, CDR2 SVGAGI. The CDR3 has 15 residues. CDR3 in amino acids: CASSYFGRGESEAFF. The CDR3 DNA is TGTGCCAGCAGTTACTTCGGCCGGGGGGAAAGTGAAGCTTTCTTT.

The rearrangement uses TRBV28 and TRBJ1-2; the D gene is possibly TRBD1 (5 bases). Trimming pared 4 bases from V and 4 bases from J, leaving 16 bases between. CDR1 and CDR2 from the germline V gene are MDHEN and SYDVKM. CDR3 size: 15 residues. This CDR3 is CASSYLPVTVYGYTF. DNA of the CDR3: TGTGCCAGCAGTTACTTACCCGTGACAGTCTATGGCTACACCTTC.

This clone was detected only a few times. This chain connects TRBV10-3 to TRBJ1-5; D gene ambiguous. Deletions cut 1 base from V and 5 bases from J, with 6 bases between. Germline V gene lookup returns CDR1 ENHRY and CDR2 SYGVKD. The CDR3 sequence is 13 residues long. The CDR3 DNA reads TGTGCCATCAGTGAGTGGCAGGATCAGCCCCAGCATTTT. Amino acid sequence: CAISEWQDQPQHF.

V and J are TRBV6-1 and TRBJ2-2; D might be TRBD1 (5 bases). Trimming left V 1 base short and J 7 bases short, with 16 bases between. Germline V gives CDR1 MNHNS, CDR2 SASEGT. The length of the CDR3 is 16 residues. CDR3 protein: CASSEEAGSLGGELFF. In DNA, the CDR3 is TGTGCCAGCAGTGAAGAGGCAGGGTCGCTTGGCGGGGAGCTGTTTTTT.

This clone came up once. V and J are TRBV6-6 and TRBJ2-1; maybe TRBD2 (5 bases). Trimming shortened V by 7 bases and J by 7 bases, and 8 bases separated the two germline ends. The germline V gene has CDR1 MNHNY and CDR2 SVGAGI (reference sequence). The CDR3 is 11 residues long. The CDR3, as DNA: TGTGCCAGCACCCGAGGGAATGAGCAGTTCTTC. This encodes CASTRGNEQFF.

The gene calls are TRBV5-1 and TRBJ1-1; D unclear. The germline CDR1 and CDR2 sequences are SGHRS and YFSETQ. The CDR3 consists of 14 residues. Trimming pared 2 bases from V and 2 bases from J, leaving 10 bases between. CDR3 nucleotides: TGCGCCAGCAGCTTAACGGGGTCCAACACTGAAGCTTTCTTT. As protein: CASSLTGSNTEAFF.

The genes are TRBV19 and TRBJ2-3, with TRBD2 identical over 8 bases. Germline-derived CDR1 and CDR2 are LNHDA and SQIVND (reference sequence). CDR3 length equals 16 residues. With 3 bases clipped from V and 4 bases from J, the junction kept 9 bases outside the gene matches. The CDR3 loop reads CASSIPAGEIADTQYF. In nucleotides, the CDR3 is TGTGCCAGTAGTATCCCAGCGGGGGAAATAGCAGATACGCAGTATTTT.

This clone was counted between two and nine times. In DNA, the CDR3 is TGTGCCAGCAGCTTGTTGGAGGGGGCTTTCCGCGGGGAGCTGTTTTTT. This gives the protein CASSLLEGAFRGELFF. The rearrangement uses TRBV5-6 and TRBJ2-2; a possible D gene is TRBD1 (7 bases). The V and J ends lost 1 base and 7 bases respectively, with 17 bases between them. There are 16 residues in the CDR3. Germline loops: CDR1 SGHDT, CDR2 YYEEEE.

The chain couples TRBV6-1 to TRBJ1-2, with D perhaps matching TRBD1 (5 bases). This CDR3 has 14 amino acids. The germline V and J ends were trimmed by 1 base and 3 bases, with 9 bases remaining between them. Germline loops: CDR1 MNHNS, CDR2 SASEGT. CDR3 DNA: TGTGCCAGCAGTGAAGGGGGCCTGGACTATGGCTACACCTTC. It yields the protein CASSEGGLDYGYTF.

CDR3 bases: TGTGCCAGCAGTTTAGCCCTAGCGGGAGAGACCCAGTACTTC. It codes for CASSLALAGETQYF. This chain links TRBV28 with TRBJ2-5; TRBD2 aligns across 8 bases. The germline V gene encodes CDR1 MDHEN and CDR2 SYDVKM. V dropped 2 bases and J dropped 4; count of bases not matched to a gene: 3. This CDR3 is built from 14 residues. The full variable domain, with the rest looked up from reference TRBV28 and TRBJ2-5, is DVKVTQSSRYLVKRTGEKVFLECVQDMDHENMFWYRQDPGLGLRLIYFSYDVKMKEKGDIPEGYSVSREKKERFSLILESASTNQTSMYLCASSLALAGETQYFGPGTRLLVL.

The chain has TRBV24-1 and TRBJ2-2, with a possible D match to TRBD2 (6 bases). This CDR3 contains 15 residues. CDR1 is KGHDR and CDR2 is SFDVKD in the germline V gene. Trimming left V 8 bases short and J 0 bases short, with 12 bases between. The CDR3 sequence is CATMEGGTNTGELFF. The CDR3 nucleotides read TGTGCCACCATGGAGGGCGGGACGAACACCGGGGAGCTGTTTTTT.

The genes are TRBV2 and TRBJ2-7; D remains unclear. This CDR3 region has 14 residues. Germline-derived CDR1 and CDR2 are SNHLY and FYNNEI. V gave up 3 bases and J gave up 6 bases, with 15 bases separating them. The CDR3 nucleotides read TGTGCCAGCAGTGATGTGGTACAGACCCCCGAGCAGTACTTC. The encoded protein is CASSDVVQTPEQYF.